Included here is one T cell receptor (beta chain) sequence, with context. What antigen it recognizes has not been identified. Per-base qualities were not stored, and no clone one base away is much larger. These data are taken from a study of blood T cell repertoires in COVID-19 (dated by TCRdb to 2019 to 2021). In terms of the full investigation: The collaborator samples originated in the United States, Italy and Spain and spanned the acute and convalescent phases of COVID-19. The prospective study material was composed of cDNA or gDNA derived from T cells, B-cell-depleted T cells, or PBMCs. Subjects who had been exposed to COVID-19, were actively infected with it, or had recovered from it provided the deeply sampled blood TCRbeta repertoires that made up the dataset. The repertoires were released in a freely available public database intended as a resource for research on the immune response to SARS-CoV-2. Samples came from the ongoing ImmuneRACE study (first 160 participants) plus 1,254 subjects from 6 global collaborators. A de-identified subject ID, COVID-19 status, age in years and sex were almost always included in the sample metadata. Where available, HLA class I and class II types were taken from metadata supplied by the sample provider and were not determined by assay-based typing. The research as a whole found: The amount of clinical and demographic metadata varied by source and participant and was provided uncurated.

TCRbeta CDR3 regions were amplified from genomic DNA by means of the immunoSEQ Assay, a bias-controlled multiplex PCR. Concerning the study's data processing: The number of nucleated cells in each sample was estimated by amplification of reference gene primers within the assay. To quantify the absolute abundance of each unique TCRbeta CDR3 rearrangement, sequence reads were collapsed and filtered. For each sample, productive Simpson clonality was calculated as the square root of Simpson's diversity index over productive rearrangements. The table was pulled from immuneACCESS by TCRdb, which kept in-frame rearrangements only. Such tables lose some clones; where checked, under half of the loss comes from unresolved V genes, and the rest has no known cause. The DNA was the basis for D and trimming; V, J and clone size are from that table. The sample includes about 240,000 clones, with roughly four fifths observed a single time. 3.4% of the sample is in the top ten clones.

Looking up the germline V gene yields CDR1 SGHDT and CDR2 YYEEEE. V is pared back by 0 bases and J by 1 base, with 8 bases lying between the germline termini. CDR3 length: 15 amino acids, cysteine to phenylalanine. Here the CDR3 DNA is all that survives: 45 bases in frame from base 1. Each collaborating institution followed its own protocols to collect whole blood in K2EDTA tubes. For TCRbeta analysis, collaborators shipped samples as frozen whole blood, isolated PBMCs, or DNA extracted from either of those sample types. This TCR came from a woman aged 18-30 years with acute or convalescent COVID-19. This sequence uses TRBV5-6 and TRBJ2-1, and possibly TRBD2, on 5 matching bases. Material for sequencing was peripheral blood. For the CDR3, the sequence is CASSLGRISYNEQFF. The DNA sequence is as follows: TGTGCCAGCAGCTTGGGGAGGATTTCCTACAATGAGCAGTTCTTC.